This entry concerns a single TCR beta chain. The data originate from a study of cytomegalovirus exposure and HLA in healthy donors. Whole-study context: In an earlier analysis, around 100 million unique TCR beta sequences were found from approximately 190 million T cells. Tens of millions of unique TCRs from HLA-typed donors made up an early data release. The study placed roughly four fifths of its 398 genotyped donors in the Caucasian-associated ancestry cluster.

The CDR3 has 15 amino acids. From germline, CDR1 is SEHNR and CDR2 FQNEAQ (reference sequence). Trimming shortened V by 4 bases and J by 5 bases, and 15 bases separated the two germline ends. The primer mix had 60 Vbeta and 13 Jbeta primers. The repertoire was sequenced with immunoSEQ multiplex PCR; TCRdb's copy has only in-frame clones and lacks some. The table includes approximately 200,000 clones, about 75% detected once. V is TRBV7-9 and J is TRBJ2-1; maybe TRBD1 (5 bases). The sample consisted of PBMCs. This receptor was obtained from a man aged 18 to 29 in good health and CMV-seronegative. The CDR3 loop reads CASSYAQGSHNEQFF. The CDR3 DNA reads TGTGCCAGCAGCTATGCCCAGGGATCCCACAATGAGCAGTTCTTC.